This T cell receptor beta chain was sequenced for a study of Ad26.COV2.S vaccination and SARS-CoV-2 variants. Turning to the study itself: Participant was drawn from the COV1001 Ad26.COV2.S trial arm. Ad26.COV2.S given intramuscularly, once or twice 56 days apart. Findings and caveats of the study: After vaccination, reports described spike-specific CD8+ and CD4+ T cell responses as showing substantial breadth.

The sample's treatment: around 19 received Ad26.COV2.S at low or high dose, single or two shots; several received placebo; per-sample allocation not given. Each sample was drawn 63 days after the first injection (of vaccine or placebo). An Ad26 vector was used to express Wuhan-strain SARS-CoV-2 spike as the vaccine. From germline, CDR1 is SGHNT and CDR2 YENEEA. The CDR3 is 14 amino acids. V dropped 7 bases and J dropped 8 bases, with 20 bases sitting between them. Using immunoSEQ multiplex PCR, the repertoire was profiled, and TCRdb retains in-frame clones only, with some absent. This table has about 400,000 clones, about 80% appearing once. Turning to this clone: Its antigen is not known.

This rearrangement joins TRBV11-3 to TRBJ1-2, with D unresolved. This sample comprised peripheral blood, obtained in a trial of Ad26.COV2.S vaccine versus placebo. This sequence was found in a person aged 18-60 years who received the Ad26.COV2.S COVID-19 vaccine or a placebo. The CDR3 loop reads CASTTYLRWEGYTF. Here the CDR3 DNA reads TGTGCCAGCACCACCTACTTAAGGTGGGAAGGCTACACCTTC.